These T cell receptor beta chains were read from a single sample in a study of shared clonotypes between healthy human individuals. Data came from immunoSEQ multiplex PCR; TCRdb stores just in-frame clones and leaves some out. Found here are approximately 480,000 clones, roughly 79% of them singletons; the top ten hold roughly an eighth. Source material: PBMCs. These receptors were taken from a woman aged 40 to 55 in good health. Some clones in this sample may be carry-over from other donors' samples. Both conserved end residues are part of each CDR3. The D gene is left open where the match is weak. Size values are once, few and many counts, or a class for expanded clones, and some rows have none.

clone_size: NA
j_call: TRBJ2-7
v_call: TRBV30
cdr3_length: 15
d_call: NA
cdr3_aa: CAWSGGAGWNYEQYF
cdr3_nt: TGTGCCTGGAGTGGTGGGGCAGGGTGGAACTACGAGCAGTACTTC

clone_size: NA
j_call: TRBJ2-5
v_call: TRBV6-1
cdr3_length: 14
d_call: NA
cdr3_aa: CASTSRRTEETQYF
cdr3_nt: TGTGCCAGCACGTCGAGGCGAACAGAAGAGACCCAGTACTTC

clone_size: NA
j_call: TRBJ2-6
v_call: TRBV6-1
cdr3_length: 15
d_call: NA
cdr3_aa: CASHQSPSGANVLTF
cdr3_nt: TGTGCCAGTCACCAAAGCCCCTCTGGGGCCAACGTCCTGACTTTC

clone_size: NA
j_call: TRBJ2-5
v_call: TRBV27
cdr3_length: 13
d_call: NA
cdr3_aa: CASSFWGGLAQYF
cdr3_nt: TGTGCCAGCAGTTTTTGGGGGGGGCTTGCCCAGTACTTC

clone_size: NA
j_call: TRBJ2-1
v_call: TRBV2
cdr3_length: 14
d_call: NA
cdr3_aa: CASSGDSSYNEQFF
cdr3_nt: TGTGCCAGCAGTGGCGACAGTTCCTACAATGAGCAGTTCTTC

clone_size: NA
j_call: TRBJ2-1
v_call: TRBV29-1
cdr3_length: 12
d_call: NA
cdr3_aa: CSVDRSGGEQFF
cdr3_nt: TGCAGCGTTGATCGATCTGGGGGGGAGCAGTTCTTC

clone_size: NA
j_call: TRBJ1-4
v_call: TRBV5-4
cdr3_length: 14
d_call: TRBD1
cdr3_aa: CASSQGQHNEKLFF
cdr3_nt: TGTGCCAGCAGCCAGGGACAGCATAATGAAAAACTGTTTTTT

clone_size: few
j_call: TRBJ1-2
v_call: TRBV5-6
cdr3_length: 12
d_call: NA
cdr3_aa: CASSLVGDGYTF
cdr3_nt: TGTGCCAGCAGCTTGGTGGGAGATGGCTACACCTTC

clone_size: NA
j_call: TRBJ1-3
v_call: TRBV5-1
cdr3_length: 14
d_call: TRBD1
cdr3_aa: CASSSTGQGNTIYF
cdr3_nt: TGCGCCAGCAGCTCGACAGGGCAAGGAAACACCATATATTTT

clone_size: NA
j_call: TRBJ2-7
v_call: TRBV18
cdr3_length: 13
d_call: TRBD1
cdr3_aa: CASSQGQSYEQYF
cdr3_nt: TGTGCCAGCTCGCAGGGACAGAGCTACGAGCAGTACTTC

clone_size: NA
j_call: TRBJ2-1
v_call: TRBV9
cdr3_length: 16
d_call: TRBD2
cdr3_aa: CASSVSGGISYNEQFF
cdr3_nt: TGTGCCAGCAGCGTAAGCGGGGGGATTTCCTACAATGAGCAGTTCTTC

clone_size: NA
j_call: TRBJ2-7
v_call: TRBV25-1
cdr3_length: 11
d_call: NA
cdr3_aa: CASSEGGKQYF
cdr3_nt: TGTGCCAGCAGTGAGGGGGGAAAGCAGTACTTC

clone_size: NA
j_call: TRBJ1-6
v_call: TRBV6-5
cdr3_length: 15
d_call: TRBD1
cdr3_aa: CASSDRGQDNSPLHF
cdr3_nt: TGTGCCAGCAGCGACAGGGGACAAGATAATTCACCCCTCCACTTT

clone_size: NA
j_call: TRBJ2-3
v_call: TRBV29-1
cdr3_length: 14
d_call: TRBD2
cdr3_aa: CSVEVVAGGYTQYF
cdr3_nt: TGCAGCGTTGAAGTGGTAGCGGGAGGGTATACGCAGTATTTT

clone_size: NA
j_call: TRBJ2-7
v_call: TRBV30
cdr3_length: 11
d_call: NA
cdr3_aa: CAWSVGGEQYF
cdr3_nt: TGTGCCTGGAGTGTAGGGGGCGAGCAGTACTTC

clone_size: NA
j_call: TRBJ2-7
v_call: TRBV28
cdr3_length: 14
d_call: TRBD2
cdr3_aa: CASSLTSGSGEQYF
cdr3_nt: TGTGCCAGCAGTCTAACTAGCGGGAGTGGCGAGCAGTACTTC

clone_size: NA
j_call: TRBJ1-4
v_call: TRBV25-1
cdr3_length: 16
d_call: TRBD1
cdr3_aa: CASSAGQGTTNEKLFF
cdr3_nt: TGTGCCAGCAGTGCCGGACAGGGAACAACTAATGAAAAACTGTTTTTT

clone_size: few
j_call: TRBJ2-3
v_call: TRBV6-5
cdr3_length: 13
d_call: NA
cdr3_aa: CASSKRTADTQYF
cdr3_nt: TGTGCCAGCAGCAAGAGGACAGCAGATACGCAGTATTTT

clone_size: once
j_call: TRBJ1-4
v_call: TRBV28
cdr3_length: 12
d_call: NA
cdr3_aa: CASSLSGEKLFF
cdr3_nt: TGTGCCAGCAGTTTATCCGGGGAAAAACTGTTTTTT

clone_size: few
j_call: TRBJ1-5
v_call: TRBV28
cdr3_length: 16
d_call: TRBD1
cdr3_aa: CASSLWTGYSNQPQHF
cdr3_nt: TGTGCCAGCAGTTTATGGACAGGGTATAGCAATCAGCCCCAGCATTTT

clone_size: NA
j_call: TRBJ2-7
v_call: TRBV18
cdr3_length: 14
d_call: NA
cdr3_aa: CASSPLGSSYEQYF
cdr3_nt: TGTGCCAGCTCACCACTGGGCAGCTCCTACGAGCAGTACTTC

clone_size: NA
j_call: TRBJ1-1
v_call: TRBV6-5
cdr3_length: 12
d_call: NA
cdr3_aa: CATLREGREAFF
cdr3_nt: TGTGCCACCCTCAGGGAGGGAAGGGAAGCTTTCTTT

clone_size: NA
j_call: TRBJ2-7
v_call: TRBV5-1
cdr3_length: 14
d_call: NA
cdr3_aa: CASSLGQGRDEQYF
cdr3_nt: TGCGCCAGCAGCTTGGGGCAGGGGCGGGACGAGCAGTACTTC

clone_size: NA
j_call: TRBJ1-2
v_call: TRBV29-1
cdr3_length: 12
d_call: NA
cdr3_aa: CSVEGINYGYTF
cdr3_nt: TGCAGCGTTGAGGGCATTAACTATGGCTACACCTTC

clone_size: NA
j_call: TRBJ2-7
v_call: TRBV4-3
cdr3_length: 18
d_call: NA
cdr3_aa: CASSQVGRGQPSSYEQYF
cdr3_nt: TGCGCCAGCAGCCAAGTAGGCAGGGGACAACCGAGCTCCTACGAGCAGTACTTC

clone_size: NA
j_call: TRBJ1-5
v_call: TRBV27
cdr3_length: 13
d_call: NA
cdr3_aa: CASSSNWGKPQHF
cdr3_nt: TGTGCCAGCAGCAGTAATTGGGGGAAGCCCCAGCATTTT

clone_size: NA
j_call: TRBJ1-1
v_call: TRBV29-1
cdr3_length: 15
d_call: NA
cdr3_aa: CSVRAGWGMNTEAFF
cdr3_nt: TGCAGCGTAAGAGCTGGGTGGGGGATGAACACTGAAGCTTTCTTT

clone_size: NA
j_call: TRBJ2-2
v_call: TRBV10-3
cdr3_length: 15
d_call: TRBD2
cdr3_aa: CAISLAEGSTGELFF
cdr3_nt: TGTGCCATCAGTCTAGCGGAGGGATCGACCGGGGAGCTGTTTTTT

clone_size: NA
j_call: TRBJ1-1
v_call: TRBV6-1
cdr3_length: 13
d_call: NA
cdr3_aa: CASRRLGYAEAFF
cdr3_nt: TGTGCCAGCAGAAGGCTCGGTTACGCTGAAGCTTTCTTT

clone_size: NA
j_call: TRBJ1-1
v_call: TRBV5-5
cdr3_length: 16
d_call: TRBD1
cdr3_aa: CASSLALSGGAGWAFF
cdr3_nt: TGTGCCAGCAGCTTGGCTTTGTCAGGGGGCGCTGGGTGGGCTTTCTTT

clone_size: NA
j_call: TRBJ2-1
v_call: TRBV2
cdr3_length: 15
d_call: TRBD2
cdr3_aa: CASSERLAAYNEQFF
cdr3_nt: TGTGCCAGCAGTGAAAGACTAGCTGCCTACAATGAGCAGTTCTTC

clone_size: NA
j_call: TRBJ2-3
v_call: TRBV7-2
cdr3_length: 13
d_call: NA
cdr3_aa: CASSPSPPDTQYF
cdr3_nt: TGTGCCAGCAGCCCTAGCCCCCCAGATACGCAGTATTTT

clone_size: NA
j_call: TRBJ1-1
v_call: TRBV10-3
cdr3_length: 13
d_call: TRBD1
cdr3_aa: CATRTGGNTEAFF
cdr3_nt: TGTGCCACACGGACAGGCGGGAACACTGAAGCTTTCTTT

clone_size: NA
j_call: TRBJ2-7
v_call: TRBV28
cdr3_length: 15
d_call: TRBD2
cdr3_aa: CASSLSGGRVYEQYF
cdr3_nt: TGTGCCAGCAGTTTATCGGGCGGGAGGGTCTACGAGCAGTACTTC

clone_size: NA
j_call: TRBJ1-5
v_call: TRBV5-1
cdr3_length: 15
d_call: NA
cdr3_aa: CASSLDGTQPQPQHF
cdr3_nt: TGCGCCAGCAGCTTGGACGGGACACAACCTCAGCCCCAGCATTTT

clone_size: NA
j_call: TRBJ2-2
v_call: TRBV7-3
cdr3_length: 16
d_call: TRBD1
cdr3_aa: CASSLPTGGSTGELFF
cdr3_nt: TGTGCCAGCAGCCTCCCAACAGGGGGAAGCACCGGGGAGCTGTTTTTT

clone_size: NA
j_call: TRBJ2-7
v_call: TRBV9
cdr3_length: 14
d_call: NA
cdr3_aa: CASSVLWEDYEQYF
cdr3_nt: TGTGCCAGCAGTGTATTATGGGAGGACTACGAGCAGTACTTC

clone_size: NA
j_call: TRBJ2-5
v_call: TRBV7-2
cdr3_length: 14
d_call: TRBD2
cdr3_aa: CASSGGRLAGTQYF
cdr3_nt: TGTGCCAGCAGCGGGGGGCGGCTAGCGGGGACCCAGTACTTC

clone_size: NA
j_call: TRBJ2-5
v_call: TRBV9
cdr3_length: 13
d_call: NA
cdr3_aa: CASSGHNQETQYF
cdr3_nt: TGTGCCAGCTCAGGACATAACCAAGAGACCCAGTACTTC

clone_size: NA
j_call: TRBJ1-2
v_call: TRBV7-9
cdr3_length: 16
d_call: TRBD1
cdr3_aa: CASSLNGGQGGDGYTF
cdr3_nt: TGTGCCAGCAGCTTAAACGGCGGGCAAGGGGGCGATGGCTACACCTTC

clone_size: NA
j_call: TRBJ2-3
v_call: TRBV27
cdr3_length: 12
d_call: NA
cdr3_aa: CASIWGTDTQYF
cdr3_nt: TGTGCCAGCATCTGGGGCACAGATACGCAGTATTTT

clone_size: few
j_call: TRBJ1-2
v_call: TRBV6-1
cdr3_length: 14
d_call: TRBD1
cdr3_aa: CASNRDRGQGGYTF
cdr3_nt: TGTGCCAGCAATAGGGACAGGGGGCAGGGTGGCTACACCTTC

clone_size: NA
j_call: TRBJ2-2
v_call: TRBV27
cdr3_length: 15
d_call: NA
cdr3_aa: CASSLNPGLFGELFF
cdr3_nt: TGTGCCAGCAGTTTAAACCCGGGTTTGTTCGGGGAGCTGTTTTTT

clone_size: once
j_call: TRBJ2-1
v_call: TRBV7-6
cdr3_length: 16
d_call: NA
cdr3_aa: CASSPQGLAGSNEQFF
cdr3_nt: TGTGCCAGCAGCCCGCAGGGTCTTGCGGGAAGTAATGAGCAGTTCTTC

clone_size: NA
j_call: TRBJ2-7
v_call: TRBV2
cdr3_length: 15
d_call: TRBD2
cdr3_aa: CASSDRLAGLYEQYF
cdr3_nt: TGTGCCAGCAGCGATCGACTAGCGGGCCTCTACGAGCAGTACTTC

clone_size: NA
j_call: TRBJ2-1
v_call: TRBV7-6
cdr3_length: 15
d_call: NA
cdr3_aa: CASSLEPPAPNEQFF
cdr3_nt: TGTGCCAGCAGCTTAGAACCCCCGGCACCCAATGAGCAGTTCTTC

clone_size: once
j_call: TRBJ2-1
v_call: TRBV28
cdr3_length: 15
d_call: TRBD2
cdr3_aa: CASRTSGTLYNEQFF
cdr3_nt: TGTGCCAGCAGGACTAGCGGGACACTCTACAATGAGCAGTTCTTC

clone_size: NA
j_call: TRBJ2-5
v_call: TRBV30
cdr3_length: 16
d_call: TRBD2
cdr3_aa: CAWSRTSGSWQETQYF
cdr3_nt: TGTGCCTGGAGTCGGACTAGCGGGAGTTGGCAAGAGACCCAGTACTTC

clone_size: NA
j_call: TRBJ1-4
v_call: TRBV10-2
cdr3_length: 15
d_call: TRBD1
cdr3_aa: CASSALRGMGEKLFF
cdr3_nt: TGCGCCAGCAGTGCTCTCAGGGGGATGGGTGAAAAACTGTTTTTT

clone_size: NA
j_call: TRBJ2-7
v_call: TRBV28
cdr3_length: 12
d_call: NA
cdr3_aa: CASSLGDYEQYF
cdr3_nt: TGTGCCAGCAGTTTAGGGGACTACGAGCAGTACTTC

clone_size: NA
j_call: TRBJ2-1
v_call: TRBV19
cdr3_length: 16
d_call: TRBD2
cdr3_aa: CASSTSRLAGGVEQFF
cdr3_nt: TGTGCCAGTAGTACCTCCCGACTAGCGGGAGGGGTTGAGCAGTTCTTC

clone_size: NA
j_call: TRBJ2-7
v_call: TRBV7-9
cdr3_length: 13
d_call: TRBD1
cdr3_aa: CASLQGQSNRQYF
cdr3_nt: TGTGCCAGCCTCCAGGGACAGTCGAATCGGCAGTACTTC

clone_size: NA
j_call: TRBJ2-1
v_call: TRBV7-2
cdr3_length: 18
d_call: TRBD2
cdr3_aa: CASSRSRLAASSYNEQFF
cdr3_nt: TGTGCCAGCAGCAGATCTCGACTAGCAGCGAGCTCCTACAATGAGCAGTTCTTC

clone_size: NA
j_call: TRBJ2-1
v_call: TRBV18
cdr3_length: 14
d_call: NA
cdr3_aa: CASSGQGLYNEQFF
cdr3_nt: TGTGCCAGCTCCGGCCAGGGACTCTACAATGAGCAGTTCTTC

clone_size: NA
j_call: TRBJ2-5
v_call: TRBV7-2
cdr3_length: 15
d_call: NA
cdr3_aa: CASSQRGTTQETQYF
cdr3_nt: TGTGCCAGCAGCCAAAGAGGGACCACCCAAGAGACCCAGTACTTC